The next 8 T cell receptor beta chains were all read from a single sample in a study of blood T cell repertoires in COVID-19. The data were produced by immunoSEQ multiplex PCR, yet TCRdb's version contains in-frame clones alone and is incomplete. The data hold approximately 34,000 clones, with roughly nine tenths observed a single time. Input material: peripheral blood. The receptors shown here come from a man between 60 and 75 years old with acute or convalescent COVID-19.

The chain is built from TRBV7-2 and TRBJ2-1; D is perhaps TRBD2 (6 bases). This CDR3 is 15 amino acids long. The germline gives CDR1 SGHTA, CDR2 FQGNSA. With 2 bases removed from V and 0 bases from J, the gap between germline ends came to 8 bases. In DNA, the CDR3 is TGTGCCAGCAGCTTAACCGGGAGCTCCTACAATGAGCAGTTCTTC. Amino acids: CASSLTGSSYNEQFF.

The CDR3 reads CASSLGGGGYEQYF. CDR3 DNA: TGTGCCAGCAGCTTAGGAGGCGGTGGTTACGAGCAGTACTTC. The chain joins TRBV11-2 to TRBJ2-7; D gene ambiguous. This CDR3 comprises 14 residues. V lost 1 base to trimming and J lost 4 bases, with 11 bases between them. Germline values: CDR1 SGHAT, CDR2 FQNNGV.

The J gene is TRBJ2-3, the V gene TRBV7-9; D unclear. The V gene lost 3 bases and the J gene lost 4 bases, with 8 bases spanning the gap. Per germline, CDR1 SEHNR and CDR2 FQNEAQ (reference sequence). This CDR3 contains 13 residues. CDR3 residues: CASSFDSPDTQYF. In DNA form, the CDR3 reads TGTGCCAGCAGCTTCGATAGTCCAGATACGCAGTATTTT.

The chain carries TRBV11-1 and TRBJ1-2; 7 bases are shared with TRBD1. This CDR3 spans 14 amino acids. Germline assignment: CDR1 SGHAT and CDR2 FQDESV (reference sequence). Unmatched junction bases numbered 1, after V lost 0 bases and J lost 3 bases. The CDR3: CASSLAGGDYGYTF. The CDR3 DNA sequence: TGTGCCAGCAGCTTAGCAGGGGGCGACTATGGCTACACCTTC.

The chain couples TRBV7-3 to TRBJ2-3; a possible D gene is TRBD2 (6 bases). Trimming left V 5 bases short and J 5 bases short, with 20 bases between. The CDR3 extends over 16 amino acids. Germline assignment: CDR1 SGHTA and CDR2 FQGTGA. In DNA form, the CDR3 reads TGTGCCAGCAGCCGATCCAGCGGGCGTATTGGAGATACGCAGTATTTT. It codes for CASSRSSGRIGDTQYF.

The chain links TRBV27 to TRBJ2-6, with D unclear. Between the trimmed V and J ends, which lost 10 bases and 0 bases, there was a span of 10 bases. Germline V lookup: CDR1 MNHEY, CDR2 SMNVEV (reference sequence). The CDR3 runs 14 residues. CDR3 protein: CATREISGANVLTF. The CDR3 DNA is TGTGCCACCCGAGAGATCTCTGGGGCCAACGTCCTGACTTTC.

The gene calls are TRBV20-1 and TRBJ2-7; the D gene is possibly TRBD1 (5 bases). Between the trimmed V and J ends, which lost 6 bases and 6 bases, there was a span of 12 bases. Germline values: CDR1 DFQATT, CDR2 SNEGSKA (reference sequence). The CDR3 extends over 11 amino acids. CDR3 sequence: CSARSDSEQYF. The CDR3 nucleotides read TGCAGTGCCCGGTCAGACAGCGAGCAGTACTTC.

The chain couples TRBV6-1 to TRBJ1-2, with TRBD1 matching 9 bases. Germline V gene data show CDR1 as MNHNS and CDR2 as SASEGT. The J segment lost 4 bases and the V segment lost 2 bases, leaving 2 bases of the junction unmatched. The CDR3 extends over 14 amino acids. The CDR3 reads CASSETGGSYGYTF. In DNA form, the CDR3 reads TGTGCCAGCAGTGAAACAGGGGGCAGCTATGGCTACACCTTC.